This is a list of T cell receptor beta chains from one sample in a study of PD-L1 blockade in urothelial cancer. Repertoires were generated with immunoSEQ multiplex PCR, while TCRdb's copy carries only in-frame clones and drops some. The table includes some 89,000 clones, 70% to 90% detected once. The material sequenced was PBMCs, taken around atezolizumab (anti-PD-L1) treatment. Receptor source: a man between 60 and 75 years old with urothelial cancer. Each CDR3 is given with its conserved first and last residue. Fields, in order: J gene, V gene, CDR3 length, clone size, CDR3 protein. Clone size is stated in some rows and not others, as once, few, many or a class when expanded.

TRBJ1-6,TRBV7-9,15,NA,CASSPGRAGNSPLHF
TRBJ2-7,TRBV4-2,14,NA,CASSRGTQSYEQYF
TRBJ1-2,TRBV5-6,12,NA,CASSWGPTGYTF
TRBJ2-7,TRBV9,15,NA,CASSVGRSGTDEQYF
TRBJ1-1,TRBV18,13,NA,CASSNGTFTEAFF
TRBJ2-7,TRBV7-2,15,NA,CASSLEAGGRNEQYF
TRBJ2-2,TRBV2,15,NA,CASSEAGVGTGELFF
TRBJ2-7,TRBV11-3,13,NA,CASSWGTSGRQYF
TRBJ2-3,TRBV6-5,15,many,CASSLAGGTTDTQYF
TRBJ2-6,TRBV25-1,18,NA,CASSALDSDRSGANVLTF